The sample holds a few counts of the clone carrying this T cell receptor beta chain. The study ran its PCR with 60 Vbeta and 13 Jbeta primers. The table came from immunoSEQ multiplex PCR; TCRdb's copy has only in-frame clones and leaves some out. The profile shows 140,000 to 150,000 clones, roughly 80% of them singletons. This specimen belongs to a study of cytomegalovirus exposure and HLA in healthy donors. Sequencing was done on a sample of PBMCs. This receptor was obtained from a female donor in good health and CMV-seronegative.

In nucleotides, the CDR3 is TGTGCCAGCAGCCAGACAGGGGACAGCTCCTACGAGCAGTACTTC. Residues: CASSQTGDSSYEQYF. The chain links TRBV6-1 to TRBJ2-7; 8 nucleotides match TRBD1. The length of the CDR3 is 15 residues. From germline, CDR1 is MNHNS and CDR2 SASEGT. V trimming: 6 bases; J trimming: 0 bases; junction bases outside the gene matches: 7.